This entry lists 21 T cell receptor beta chains sequenced from one sample in a study of T cell changes during pregnancy in multiple sclerosis. The table came from immunoSEQ multiplex PCR; TCRdb's copy has only in-frame clones and leaves some out. This table has approximately 100,000 clones, 91% appearing once. Sequenced material: peripheral blood, taken in the second trimester of pregnancy. The receptors were sampled from a female donor with multiple sclerosis, enrolled in a pregnancy study.

The V call is TRBV19, the J call TRBJ2-3; 7 bases match TRBD2. V trimming: 6 bases; J trimming: 0 bases; junction bases outside the gene matches: 3. The CDR3 has 14 residues. Germline loops: CDR1 LNHDA, CDR2 SQIVND (reference sequence). CDR3 in DNA: TGTGCCAGTAGGCTAGCGGCCAGCACAGATACGCAGTATTTT. This gives the protein CASRLAASTDTQYF.

The sample holds a few counts of this clone. The chain recombines TRBV10-3 with TRBJ2-1; D is unresolved. With 4 bases removed from V and 4 bases from J, the gap between germline ends came to 5 bases. The germline V gene encodes CDR1 ENHRY and CDR2 SYGVKD. CDR3 length: 12 residues. The CDR3 loop is CAISGPYNEQFF. The CDR3 nucleotides are TGTGCCATCAGTGGTCCATACAATGAGCAGTTCTTC.

This chain connects TRBV19 to TRBJ1-2, with 8 bases aligning to TRBD1. Per the germline V gene, CDR1 is LNHDA and CDR2 is SQIVND (reference sequence). V shed 10 bases, J shed 5 bases, and the junction held 9 bases outside the gene matches. The CDR3 consists of 13 residues. CDR3 DNA sequence: TGTGCCACCGGGGGGACAGGTCGGTATGGCTACACCTTC. Protein sequence: CATGGTGRYGYTF.

The gene calls are TRBV9 and TRBJ2-1, with 12 positions matching TRBD2. Trimming cost V 4 bases and J 1 base; bases outside gene matches: 6. The CDR3 loop spans 17 amino acids. Germline loops: CDR1 SGDLS, CDR2 YYNGEE. The chain's CDR3 is CASSPSTSGSSYNEQFF. The CDR3, as DNA: TGTGCCAGCAGCCCATCGACTAGCGGGAGTTCCTACAATGAGCAGTTCTTC.

The chain carries TRBV19 and TRBJ1-1; perhaps TRBD1 as D (5 bases). The CDR3 sequence is 13 residues long. Germline CDR1 is LNHDA and CDR2 is SQIVND (reference sequence). The V gene lost 3 bases and the J gene lost 6 bases, with 11 bases spanning the gap. Here the CDR3 DNA reads TGTGCCAGTAGTATTAGGGGCAGGTCTGAAGCTTTCTTT. Amino acids: CASSIRGRSEAFF.

The genes are TRBV2 and TRBJ2-2; 7 bases map to TRBD2. This CDR3 is built from 16 residues. Germline V gene sequence: CDR1 SNHLY, CDR2 FYNNEI. V shed 4 bases and J 7 bases; nucleotides not matched to a gene: 12. The CDR3 reads CASSVSGRESSGELFF. CDR3 sequence (DNA): TGTGCCAGCAGTGTCTCTGGGCGGGAGTCTAGCGGGGAGCTGTTTTTT.

The CDR3 nucleotides read TGTGCCAGCAGCCGTAAAAGCTTCAGGGTTGTCAACACTGAAGCTTTCTTT. This encodes CASSRKSFRVVNTEAFF. The chain is built from TRBV11-1 and TRBJ1-1, with a tentative D call TRBD1 (5 bases). Germline-derived CDR1 and CDR2 are SGHAT and FQDESV (reference sequence). The V end was cut by 5 bases, the J end by 2 bases, with 21 bases between. The CDR3 is made up of 17 amino acids.

The chain uses TRBV18 and TRBJ2-1, with TRBD2 identical over 7 bases. This CDR3 has 15 amino acids. V trimming: 3 bases; J trimming: 7 bases; junction bases outside the gene matches: 9. Looked up from germline, CDR1 is KGHSH and CDR2 is LQKENI. The CDR3 loop reads CASSPPGGVLNEQFF. DNA of the CDR3: TGTGCCAGCTCACCCCCGGGGGGAGTGCTTAATGAGCAGTTCTTC.

The rearrangement links TRBV9 to TRBJ2-2, with 11 bases fitting TRBD2. Per germline, CDR1 SGDLS and CDR2 YYNGEE. The V and J ends lost 2 bases and 7 bases, in that order; junction bases with no gene match: 7. The CDR3 runs 16 residues. This CDR3 is CASSVALAGAGGELFF. In DNA, the CDR3 is TGTGCCAGCAGCGTGGCACTAGCGGGAGCGGGCGGGGAGCTGTTTTTT. The full variable domain, rest sourced from reference TRBV9 and TRBJ2-2, is DSGVTQTPKHLITATGQRVTLRCSPRSGDLSVYWYQQSLDQGLQFLIQYYNGEERAKGNILERFSAQQFPDLHSELNLSSLELGDSALYFCASSVALAGAGGELFFGEGSRLTVL.

This clone occurred a few times. CDR3 protein: CASSLLAGYNEQFF. The CDR3 DNA reads as TGTGCCAGCAGCTTGCTAGCGGGGTACAATGAGCAGTTCTTC. The J gene is TRBJ2-1, the V gene TRBV5-4; 9 bases are shared with TRBD2. The germline V gene has CDR1 SGHNT and CDR2 YYREEE (reference sequence). This CDR3 is 14 amino acids long. With 1 base clipped from V and 4 bases from J, the junction kept 0 bases outside the gene matches.

This chain joins TRBV19 and TRBJ2-3; maybe TRBD2 (5 bases). This CDR3 is built from 13 residues. Trimming removed 4 bases from V and 9 bases from J, with 14 bases in between. Germline V gives CDR1 LNHDA, CDR2 SQIVND (reference sequence). The CDR3 reads CASSSALRRTQYF. In DNA, the CDR3 is TGTGCCAGTAGTAGCGCCTTAAGGAGGACGCAGTATTTT.

The gene calls are TRBV7-3 and TRBJ2-1; 7 bases match TRBD1. Germline assignment: CDR1 SGHTA and CDR2 FQGTGA. The junction had 9 bases not matched to a gene; V was cut back by 4 bases and J by 6 bases. This CDR3 has 15 residues. The CDR3: CASSSTGNNRNEQFF. In nucleotides, the CDR3 is TGTGCCAGCAGCTCGACAGGGAATAATCGCAATGAGCAGTTCTTC. The full variable domain, rest sourced from reference TRBV7-3 and TRBJ2-1, is GAGVSQTPSNKVTEKGKYVELRCDPISGHTALYWYRQSLGQGPEFLIYFQGTGAADDSGLPNDRFFAVRPEGSVSTLKIQRTERGDSAVYLCASSSTGNNRNEQFFGPGTRLTVL.

The chain combines TRBV6-1 with TRBJ2-6; D is unclear. V dropped 0 bases and J dropped 4 bases, with 10 bases sitting between them. CDR1 is MNHNS and CDR2 is SASEGT in the germline V gene. This CDR3 region has 16 residues. The CDR3 nucleotides read TGTGCCAGCAGTGAAGCGTTCGGTGCGGGGGCCAACGTCCTGACTTTC. Translating gives CASSEAFGAGANVLTF.

The V gene is TRBV15, the J gene TRBJ1-3; D gene unclear. The germline V gene has CDR1 LNHNV and CDR2 YYDKDF (reference sequence). The length of the CDR3 is 15 residues. With 0 bases removed from V and 0 bases from J, the gap between germline ends came to 6 bases. The CDR3 sequence is CATSRDTGSGNTIYF. CDR3 nucleotides: TGTGCCACCAGCAGAGATACGGGCTCTGGAAACACCATATATTTT.

This chain uses TRBV4-2 with TRBJ1-5; D ambiguous. There are 14 residues in the CDR3. Trimming cost V 0 bases and J 4 bases, with 7 bases left between them. CDR1 is LGHNA, CDR2 YNFKEQ, per germline. This CDR3 is CASSQEYWNQPQHF. CDR3 DNA: TGTGCCAGCAGCCAAGAATACTGGAATCAGCCCCAGCATTTT.

V gene TRBV27 combines with J gene TRBJ2-6, with 10 bases that match TRBD1. This CDR3 is 17 amino acids long. Germline-derived CDR1 and CDR2 are MNHEY and SMNVEV (reference sequence). J gave up 2 bases and V 8 bases, and 9 bases lay outside the gene matches. CDR3 coding DNA: TGTGCCAGCCTCCCCGGACAGGGGGTCCCTGGGGCCAACGTCCTGACTTTC. This encodes CASLPGQGVPGANVLTF.

The rearrangement uses TRBV9 and TRBJ2-1, with 7 positions matching TRBD2. The CDR3 loop spans 15 amino acids. Germline CDR1 and CDR2: SGDLS and YYNGEE. Trimming cost V 0 bases and J 7 bases; bases outside gene matches: 7. CDR3 bases: TGTGCCAGCAGCGTAGGGCTAGCGGAGGTGAATGAGCAGTTCTTC. This encodes CASSVGLAEVNEQFF.

The chain couples TRBV2 to TRBJ1-2; D gene uncertain. The CDR3 consists of 15 residues. Trimming cost V 2 bases and J 4 bases, with 14 bases left between them. Germline values: CDR1 SNHLY, CDR2 FYNNEI. The CDR3 bases are TGTGCCAGCAGTGAAACGGGGAGACAAAGCTATGGCTACACCTTC. Translation: CASSETGRQSYGYTF. The full variable domain, with the rest looked up from reference TRBV2 and TRBJ1-2, is EPEVTQTPSHQVTQMGQEVILRCVPISNHLYFYWYRQILGQKVEFLVSFYNNEISEKSEIFDDQFSVERPDGSNFTLKIRSTKLEDSAMYFCASSETGRQSYGYTFGSGTRLTVV.

This clone was seen just once. This chain uses TRBV6-1 with TRBJ1-5; 7 bases line up with TRBD1. CDR1 and CDR2 (germline): MNHNS, SASEGT. CDR3 length: 16 amino acids. Trimming took 0 bases from V and 6 from J; bases not matched to a gene: 8. The CDR3 sequence: CASSEAPRGTGQPQHF. CDR3 bases: TGTGCCAGCAGTGAAGCCCCCAGGGGGACGGGTCAGCCCCAGCATTTT.

The rearrangement uses TRBV4-1 and TRBJ2-7; 11 bases match TRBD2. Per germline, CDR1 MGHRA and CDR2 YSYEKL. CDR3 length: 15 amino acids. With V trimmed by 6 bases and J by 2 bases, 6 bases remained unmatched. CDR3 coding DNA: TGCGCCAGCAGACTAGGACTAGCGGGTACCTACGAGCAGTACTTC. Protein: CASRLGLAGTYEQYF.

V gene TRBV7-8 combines with J gene TRBJ2-7; 8 bases are shared with TRBD1. The germline CDR1 and CDR2 sequences are SGHVS and FQNEAQ. V trimming: 4 bases; J trimming: 5 bases; junction bases outside the gene matches: 10. The CDR3 has 15 amino acids. CDR3 coding DNA: TGTGCCAGCAGCTCAGGGGGCCCGGTGTCTCACGAGCAGTACTTC. Its translation is CASSSGGPVSHEQYF.